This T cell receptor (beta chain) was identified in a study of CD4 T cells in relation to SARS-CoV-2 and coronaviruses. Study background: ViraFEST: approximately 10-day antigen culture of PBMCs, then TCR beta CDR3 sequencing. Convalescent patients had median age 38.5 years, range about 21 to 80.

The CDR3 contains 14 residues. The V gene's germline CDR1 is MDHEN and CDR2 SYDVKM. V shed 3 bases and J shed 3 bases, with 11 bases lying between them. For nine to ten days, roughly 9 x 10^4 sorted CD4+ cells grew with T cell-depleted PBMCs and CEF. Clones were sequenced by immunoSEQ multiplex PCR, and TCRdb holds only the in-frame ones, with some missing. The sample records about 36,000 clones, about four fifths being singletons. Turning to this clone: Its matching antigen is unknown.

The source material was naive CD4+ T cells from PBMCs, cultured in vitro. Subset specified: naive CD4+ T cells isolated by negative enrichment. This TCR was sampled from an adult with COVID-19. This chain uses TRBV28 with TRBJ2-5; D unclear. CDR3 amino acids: CASSLADWKETQYF. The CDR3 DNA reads TGTGCCAGCAGTTTGGCAGACTGGAAAGAGACCCAGTACTTC. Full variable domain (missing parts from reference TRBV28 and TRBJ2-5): DVKVTQSSRYLVKRTGEKVFLECVQDMDHENMFWYRQDPGLGLRLIYFSYDVKMKEKGDIPEGYSVSREKKERFSLILESASTNQTSMYLCASSLADWKETQYFGPGTRLLVL.